These T cell receptor beta chains were read from a single sample in a study of breast tumors, draining lymph nodes, adjacent tissues. Each CDR3 protein is one row after TCRdb ran MiXCR on the multiplex PCR reads. Of tens of thousands of distinct CDR3 sequences in the sample, under 45% were seen once. Sequencing was carried out using breast tumor tissue. The receptors stem from a female donor with breast cancer. Some clones in this sample may be carry-over from other donors' samples. CDR3s include the opening cysteine and the closing phenylalanine or tryptophan. Fields, in order: V gene, clone size, J gene, CDR3 protein. Size tells how often a clone was seen (once, few, many) or the class of an expanded clone, and some rows leave it out.

TRBV7-6	many	TRBJ2-1	CASSLIAGGYNEQFF
TRBV12-3/TRBV12-4	many	TRBJ1-6	CASSLGHSPLHF
TRBV6-6	NA	TRBJ1-3	CASSIPERNTIYF
TRBV9	NA	TRBJ2-2	CASSAGQYRTGELFF
TRBV24-1	NA	TRBJ1-2	CATGAGTGGVYGYTF
TRBV5-1	many	TRBJ2-7	CASSLATGTPYEQYF
TRBV5-6	many	TRBJ2-5	CASSLVGLAGEETQYF
TRBV28	NA	TRBJ2-5	CASSFRTGQETQYF
TRBV6-5	NA	TRBJ1-5	CASSPRLTGNQPQHF
TRBV20-1	once	TRBJ2-3	CSARPFAGLVTDRQYF
TRBV5-1	many	TRBJ1-2	CASSPGTGDYGYTF
TRBV7-3	many	TRBJ2-3	CASSEGGIGGNTQYF
TRBV3-1	many	TRBJ2-2	CASSQTPNTGELFF
TRBV20-1	NA	TRBJ2-1	CSAKGLAGDEQFF
TRBV10-1	NA	TRBJ1-3	CASSPDRDSRNTIYF
TRBV7-2	NA	TRBJ2-5	CAGSAASGFQETQHF
TRBV5-1	many	TRBJ1-5	CASSLVAGGDQPQHF
TRBV5-4	NA	TRBJ2-2	CASSPQTGELFF
TRBV5-1	NA	TRBJ2-3	CASSSSNGISSDTQYF
TRBV4-2	many	TRBJ2-3	CASSLELASTDTQYF
TRBV10-2	NA	TRBJ2-1	CASSEWSGRDMREQFF
TRBV11-2	NA	TRBJ2-6	CASSLSGSNVLTF
TRBV20-1	NA	TRBJ2-5	CSARVQGETQYF
TRBV7-2	many	TRBJ1-3	CASSFGGTAGNTIYF
TRBV5-5	NA	TRBJ2-2	CASSVARGNTGELFF
TRBV19	NA	TRBJ2-7	CAGSIAGSGQYF
TRBV5-1	many	TRBJ2-5	CASRSTGGFRETQYF
TRBV2	NA	TRBJ2-1	CASSGAVYNEQFF
TRBV19	once	TRBJ1-1	CASSMKVNTEAFF
TRBV29-1	NA	TRBJ1-2	CSVEGRVTVYGYTF
TRBV29-1	NA	TRBJ2-1	CSLLASDEQFF
TRBV29-1	many	TRBJ2-5	CSVEGGGDWKTQYF
TRBV27	many	TRBJ1-6	CASSLTGPPRNSPLHF
TRBV7-2	NA	TRBJ2-7	CASSFDAGRPSYGQYF
TRBV11-3	NA	TRBJ2-3	CASSFYICSAWNSGRTTSTDTQYF